Listed below are T cell receptor beta chains from one sample, sequenced in a study of blood T cell repertoires in COVID-19. Measured with immunoSEQ multiplex PCR; TCRdb has only the in-frame clones, and not every one. The data contain about 140,000 clones, about 86% of them seen just once; the ten biggest clones take up approximately 8%. The sample taken for sequencing was peripheral blood. The source is a human donor in a cohort sampled during active COVID-19. Each CDR3 is given with its conserved first and last residue. The D gene is left open where the match is weak. A clone size is listed for some rows: how often the clone was seen (once, few, many), or a class if it is expanded.

d_call	v_call	clone_size	cdr3_length	j_call	cdr3_aa	cdr3_nt
NA	TRBV28	NA	14	TRBJ2-7	CASKPDTKDYEQYF	TGTGCCAGTAAACCGGACACAAAAGACTACGAGCAGTACTTC
TRBD1	TRBV24-1	NA	13	TRBJ2-7	CATQAGGEYEQYF	TGTGCCACCCAGGCAGGGGGCGAGTACGAGCAGTACTTC
NA	TRBV7-8	NA	15	TRBJ1-1	CASSLGQGLSTEAFF	TGTGCCAGCAGCTTAGGTCAGGGTTTGTCCACTGAAGCTTTCTTT
NA	TRBV7-9	NA	14	TRBJ1-2	CASSAEGLNQGYTF	TGTGCCAGCTCGGCGGAGGGGCTGAATCAGGGCTACACCTTC
NA	TRBV19	few	14	TRBJ1-5	CASSIRVSNQPQHF	TGTGCCAGTAGTATACGGGTTAGCAATCAGCCCCAGCATTTT
NA	TRBV27	NA	14	TRBJ1-3	CASSLSHSLDTIYF	TGTGCCAGCAGTTTATCTCACTCCCTGGACACCATATATTTT
NA	TRBV2	NA	13	TRBJ1-4	CASSESRNEKLFF	TGTGCCAGCAGTGAAAGCCGTAATGAAAAACTGTTTTTT
TRBD1	TRBV5-1	few	16	TRBJ2-7	CASSWAGDRGRYEQYF	TGCGCCAGCAGCTGGGCCGGGGACAGGGGGCGATACGAGCAGTACTTC
TRBD1	TRBV11-2	NA	17	TRBJ2-2	CASSLGGAGGAPGELFF	TGTGCCAGCAGCTTAGGGGGGGCAGGGGGCGCCCCCGGGGAGCTGTTTTTT
NA	TRBV6-6	NA	15	TRBJ2-7	CASNTPGGPVHEQYF	TGTGCCAGCAATACCCCCGGGGGGCCGGTCCACGAGCAGTACTTC
TRBD1	TRBV27	few	15	TRBJ1-2	CASGSLDRVGRGYTF	TGTGCCAGCGGGTCGTTGGACAGGGTAGGGCGAGGCTACACCTTC
TRBD1	TRBV9	few	17	TRBJ1-6	CASSDSRTGGVNSPLHF	TGTGCCAGCAGCGACAGTCGGACAGGGGGCGTTAATTCACCCCTCCACTTT
TRBD2	TRBV29-1	once	16	TRBJ2-1	CSVEETRGGLFHEQFF	TGCAGCGTTGAAGAAACCCGGGGGGGCCTCTTCCATGAGCAGTTCTTC
NA	TRBV6-5	once	14	TRBJ2-7	CASTTGSLTYEQYF	TGTGCCAGCACCACAGGATCCCTGACCTACGAGCAGTACTTC
NA	TRBV11-3	NA	15	TRBJ1-1	CASSPGRGVNTEAFF	TGTGCCAGCAGCCCAGGGCGGGGGGTGAACACTGAAGCTTTCTTT
NA	TRBV19	NA	13	TRBJ1-3	CASSTTPRNTIYF	TGTGCCAGTAGTACTACCCCCCGAAACACCATATATTTT
TRBD1	TRBV9	NA	15	TRBJ1-1	CASSPRDRVITEAFF	TGTGCCAGCAGCCCCCGGGACAGGGTTATCACTGAAGCTTTCTTT
NA	TRBV6-5	once	13	TRBJ1-5	CASSWARNQPQHF	TGTGCCAGCAGTTGGGCCCGCAATCAGCCCCAGCATTTT
NA	TRBV5-1	NA	15	TRBJ1-3	CASSLAGVGGNTIYF	TGCGCCAGCAGCTTGGCAGGGGTAGGAGGAAACACCATATATTTT
NA	TRBV4-2	many	15	TRBJ1-4	CASSQLQGSTKKLFF	TGTGCCAGCAGCCAATTACAGGGTTCTACGAAAAAACTGTTTTTT
NA	TRBV25-1	few	15	TRBJ1-1	CASTPGPPEGTEAFF	TGTGCCAGCACTCCGGGCCCTCCAGAGGGCACTGAAGCTTTCTTT
NA	TRBV4-1	NA	15	TRBJ2-7	CASSQGGDTTYEQYF	TGCGCCAGCAGCCAAGGTGGGGACACGACCTACGAGCAGTACTTC
TRBD1	TRBV7-3	few	14	TRBJ1-6	CASSTGQNNSPLHF	TGTGCCAGCAGCACGGGACAGAATAATTCACCCCTCCACTTT
TRBD1	TRBV15	once	14	TRBJ1-5	CATSRDRGNQPQHF	TGTGCCACCAGCAGAGACAGGGGGAATCAGCCCCAGCATTTT
TRBD1	TRBV10-3	NA	13	TRBJ1-1	CAANRGMNTEAFF	TGTGCCGCGAACAGGGGCATGAACACTGAAGCTTTCTTT
NA	TRBV11-3	NA	16	TRBJ2-3	CASSPSGSSGTDTQYF	TGTGCCAGCAGCCCCAGCGGTTCGTCGGGCACAGATACGCAGTATTTT
TRBD1	TRBV11-2	NA	17	TRBJ2-7	CASSSSMLQGGSYEQYF	TGTGCCAGCAGCTCCAGTATGCTACAGGGGGGATCCTACGAGCAGTACTTC
TRBD1	TRBV5-1	NA	17	TRBJ1-1	CASSSRTGQRRDTEAFF	TGCGCCAGCAGCTCACGGACAGGTCAACGAAGAGACACTGAAGCTTTCTTT
TRBD2	TRBV5-1	NA	17	TRBJ2-1	CASSLGLAGSSYNEQFF	TGCGCCAGCAGCCTCGGACTAGCGGGGAGCTCCTACAATGAGCAGTTCTTC
NA	TRBV7-8	NA	13	TRBJ1-1	CASSPRENTEAFF	TGTGCCAGCAGCCCGCGAGAGAACACTGAAGCTTTCTTT
NA	TRBV11-3	NA	15	TRBJ2-1	CASSLGPSSYNEQFF	TGTGCCAGCAGCTTGGGGCCTAGCTCCTACAATGAGCAGTTCTTC
TRBD1	TRBV5-4	NA	15	TRBJ1-2	CASSPRDRGLYGYTF	TGTGCCAGCAGCCCCCGGGACAGGGGGCTCTATGGCTACACCTTC
TRBD1	TRBV5-1	NA	14	TRBJ1-4	CASSVGTGSEKLFF	TGCGCCAGCAGCGTCGGGACAGGGAGTGAAAAACTGTTTTTT